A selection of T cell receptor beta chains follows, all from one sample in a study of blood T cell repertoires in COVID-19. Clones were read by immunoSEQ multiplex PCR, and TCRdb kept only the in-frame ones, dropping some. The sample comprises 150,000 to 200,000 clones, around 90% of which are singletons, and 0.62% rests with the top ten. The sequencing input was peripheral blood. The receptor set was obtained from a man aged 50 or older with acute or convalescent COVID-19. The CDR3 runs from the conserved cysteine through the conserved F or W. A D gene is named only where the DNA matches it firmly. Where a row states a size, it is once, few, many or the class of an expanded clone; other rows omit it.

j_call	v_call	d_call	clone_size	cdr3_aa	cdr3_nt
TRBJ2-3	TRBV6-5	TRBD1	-	CASSPDRVTDTQYF	TGTGCCAGCAGTCCTGACAGGGTCACAGATACGCAGTATTTT
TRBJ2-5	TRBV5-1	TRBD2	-	CASSFSGTSFGGETQYF	TGCGCCAGCAGCTTCTCCGGGACTAGTTTCGGTGGAGAGACCCAGTACTTC
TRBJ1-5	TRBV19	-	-	CASTSGTFSNQPQHF	TGTGCCAGTACCTCGGGGACTTTTAGCAATCAGCCCCAGCATTTT
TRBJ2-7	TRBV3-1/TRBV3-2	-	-	CASSFQGSGQYF	TGTGCCAGCAGCTTTCAGGGTTCCGGACAGTACTTC
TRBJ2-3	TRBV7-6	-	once	CASSLAPGVGTDTQYF	TGTGCCAGCAGCTTAGCGCCGGGAGTGGGCACAGATACGCAGTATTTT
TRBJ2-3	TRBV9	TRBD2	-	CASSVAKAGVRDTQYF	TGTGCCAGCAGCGTAGCTAAAGCGGGAGTACGAGATACGCAGTATTTT
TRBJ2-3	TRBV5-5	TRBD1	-	CASSSGTGGSTDTQYF	TGTGCCAGCAGCTCCGGGACAGGGGGTAGCACAGATACGCAGTATTTT
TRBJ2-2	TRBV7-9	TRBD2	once	CASSSTGLAGVTGELFF	TGTGCCAGCAGCTCTACTGGGCTAGCGGGAGTCACCGGGGAGCTGTTTTTT
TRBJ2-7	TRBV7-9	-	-	CASSHPEGEVQGSPYEQYF	TGTGCCAGCAGCCACCCAGAGGGGGAAGTGCAGGGAAGTCCCTACGAGCAGTACTTC
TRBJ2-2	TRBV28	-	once	CASSPASAGFAGELFF	TGTGCCAGCAGCCCCGCCTCGGCGGGATTTGCCGGGGAGCTGTTTTTT
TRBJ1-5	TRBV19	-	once	CASTHSPGKGQPQHF	TGTGCCAGTACCCATTCCCCAGGGAAAGGTCAGCCCCAGCATTTT
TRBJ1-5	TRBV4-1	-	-	CASSQDPNQPQHF	TGCGCCAGCAGCCAAGACCCTAATCAACCCCAGCATTTT
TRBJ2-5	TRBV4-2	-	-	CASSQDLGQQETQYF	TGTGCCAGCAGCCAAGATTTGGGACAACAAGAGACCCAGTACTTC
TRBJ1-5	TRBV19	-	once	CASRKTGTTYQPQHF	TGTGCCAGTAGAAAGACCGGGACAACTTATCAGCCCCAGCATTTT
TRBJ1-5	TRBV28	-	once	CASSFPVSIRGRGQPQHF	TGTGCCAGCAGTTTTCCGGTCTCCATCCGGGGAAGAGGTCAGCCCCAGCATTTT
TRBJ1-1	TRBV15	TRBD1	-	CATSIEGAYTEAFF	TGTGCCACCAGCATTGAGGGGGCGTACACTGAAGCTTTCTTT
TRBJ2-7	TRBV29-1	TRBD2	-	CSVLGVSGRSYEQYF	TGCAGCGTCCTTGGTGTTAGCGGGAGAAGCTACGAGCAGTACTTC
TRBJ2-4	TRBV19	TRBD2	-	CASSDGTSGKNIQYF	TGTGCCAGTAGTGACGGGACTAGCGGGAAAAACATTCAGTACTTC
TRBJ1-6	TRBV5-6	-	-	CASSLGRGSPLHF	TGTGCCAGCAGCTTGGGCCGCGGTTCACCCCTCCACTTT
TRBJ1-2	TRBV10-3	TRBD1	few	CAITGITGTGLYGYTF	TGTGCCATCACTGGAATCACCGGGACAGGACTTTATGGCTACACCTTC
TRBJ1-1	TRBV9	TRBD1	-	CASSDRGNKAFF	TGTGCCAGCAGCGACAGGGGGAATAAAGCTTTCTTT
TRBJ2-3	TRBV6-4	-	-	CASSDGPTDTQYF	TGTGCCAGCAGTGACGGGCCCACAGATACGCAGTATTTT
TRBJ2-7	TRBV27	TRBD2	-	CASSPQRRETDEQYF	TGTGCCAGCAGCCCACAGCGGCGGGAGACCGACGAGCAGTACTTC
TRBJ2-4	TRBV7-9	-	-	CASSLGGVQYF	TGTGCCAGCAGCTTAGGGGGGGTTCAGTACTTC
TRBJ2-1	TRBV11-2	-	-	CASSLSGSSYNEQFF	TGTGCCAGCAGCTTATCTGGGAGCTCCTACAATGAGCAGTTCTTC
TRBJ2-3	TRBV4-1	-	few	CASSQARTDTQYF	TGCGCCAGCAGCCAAGCTCGGACAGATACGCAGTATTTT
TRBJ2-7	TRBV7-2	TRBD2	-	CASSLGRGMNYEQYF	TGTGCCAGCAGCTTGGGGCGGGGGATGAACTACGAGCAGTACTTC
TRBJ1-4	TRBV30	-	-	CAWSIPNPASSGEKLFF	TGTGCCTGGAGTATACCTAACCCGGCCTCGTCGGGGGAAAAACTGTTTTTT
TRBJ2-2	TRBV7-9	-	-	CASSPQGPGELFF	TGTGCCAGCAGCCCACAGGGACCCGGGGAGCTGTTTTTT
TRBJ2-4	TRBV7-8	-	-	CASSLVGDKQNIQYF	TGTGCCAGCAGCTTAGTGGGGGACAAACAAAACATTCAGTACTTC
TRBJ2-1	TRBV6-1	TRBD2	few	CASSERLAGDNEQFF	TGTGCCAGCAGTGAGAGATTAGCGGGGGACAATGAGCAGTTCTTC
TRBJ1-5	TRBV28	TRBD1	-	CASTLPDRGSSQPQHF	TGTGCCAGCACCCTCCCGGACAGGGGGTCTAGTCAGCCCCAGCATTTT
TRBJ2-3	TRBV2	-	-	CASSEAGAGWDF	TGTGCCAGCAGTGAAGCGGGGGCTGGGTGGGATTTT
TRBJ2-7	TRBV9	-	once	CASSVGQSTYEQYF	TGTGCCAGCAGCGTAGGACAGTCTACCTACGAGCAGTACTTC
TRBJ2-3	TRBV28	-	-	CASSGGAVGSTDTQYF	TGTGCCAGCAGTGGGGGGGCCGTAGGTTCGACAGATACGCAGTATTTT
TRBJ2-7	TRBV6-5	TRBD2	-	CASSYRAGGDEQYF	TGTGCCAGCAGTTACCGAGCGGGAGGGGACGAGCAGTACTTC
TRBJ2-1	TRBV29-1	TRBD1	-	CSSWTGANEQFF	TGCAGCTCATGGACAGGGGCCAATGAGCAGTTCTTC
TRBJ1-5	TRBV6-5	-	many	CASRGLQEPQHF	TGTGCCAGCAGAGGGTTACAGGAGCCCCAGCATTTT
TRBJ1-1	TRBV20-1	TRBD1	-	CSASPPSGQGAPAFF	TGCAGTGCTAGTCCCCCCTCGGGACAGGGGGCACCAGCTTTCTTT
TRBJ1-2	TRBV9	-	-	CASSNLDSFPYGYTF	TGTGCCAGCAGCAACCTAGACAGTTTCCCTTATGGCTACACCTTC
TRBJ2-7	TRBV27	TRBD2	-	CASSPAQTSGSTYEQYF	TGTGCCAGCAGTCCAGCCCAGACTAGCGGGAGTACCTACGAGCAGTACTTC
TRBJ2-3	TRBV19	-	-	CASMPPGSDPGMASTDTQYF	TGTGCCAGTATGCCCCCGGGGTCCGACCCGGGAATGGCGAGCACAGATACGCAGTATTTT
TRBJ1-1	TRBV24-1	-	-	CATSDSRLDTEAFF	TGTGCCACCAGTGACTCTAGGTTGGACACTGAAGCTTTCTTT
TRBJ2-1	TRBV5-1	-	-	CASSFGGRDNEQFF	TGCGCCAGCAGCTTTGGAGGTAGAGACAATGAGCAGTTCTTC
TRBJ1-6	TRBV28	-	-	CASSLLDRKNSPLHF	TGTGCCAGCAGTTTACTGGACAGAAAGAATTCACCCCTCCACTTT
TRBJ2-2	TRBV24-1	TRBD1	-	CATSERDRPNTGELFF	TGTGCCACCAGTGAACGGGACAGACCGAACACCGGGGAGCTGTTTTTT
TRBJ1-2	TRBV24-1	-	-	CATSDAQDNYGYTF	TGTGCCACCAGTGATGCGCAGGATAACTATGGCTACACCTTC
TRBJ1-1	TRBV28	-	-	CASSFYGSRDTEAFF	TGTGCCAGCAGTTTTTATGGGAGCCGGGACACTGAAGCTTTCTTT